The sequence of this TCR beta chain was determined in a study of shared clonotypes between healthy human individuals. Sequencing was performed with immunoSEQ multiplex PCR; in TCRdb, only in-frame clones are kept and a portion is missing. This table has around 620,000 clones, roughly 95% appearing once. Positively selected for CCR7, the CD45RO-negative cells used as naive CD8 cells excluded terminally differentiated effector memory CD45RA+ cells. In germline, CDR1 is MDHEN, CDR2 SYDVKM. The length of the CDR3 is 15 residues. The J segment lost 4 bases and the V segment lost 6 bases, leaving 9 bases of the junction unmatched.

J is TRBJ1-5 and V is TRBV28; TRBD1 matches at 7 bases. Sample: naive CD8+ T cells sorted from blood. This TCR derives from a young woman in good health. CDR3 bases: TGTGCCAGCAGCAGGCCGACAGGGCGAAATCAGCCCCAGCATTTT. Residues: CASSRPTGRNQPQHF.